These 18 T cell receptor beta chains were all obtained from the same sample, sequenced in a study of cytomegalovirus exposure and HLA in healthy donors. Data came from immunoSEQ multiplex PCR; TCRdb stores just in-frame clones and leaves some out. The sample lists 20,000 to 25,000 clones, 95% to 97% occurring once. The specimen was PBMCs. The receptor source for this set is a man aged 25 to 40 in good health and CMV-seropositive.

The chain recombines TRBV6-5 with TRBJ1-5; possible D gene TRBD1, 6 bases. V dropped 6 bases and J dropped 3 bases, with 12 bases sitting between them. This CDR3 is 14 amino acids long. The V gene's germline CDR1 is MNHEY and CDR2 SVGAGI. Written as DNA, the CDR3 is TGTGCCAGCAGCCCAGACAGGCTCAATCAGCCCCAGCATTTT. The encoded protein is CASSPDRLNQPQHF.

V usage is TRBV9 and J usage is TRBJ2-2; 8 bases match TRBD1. Looked up from germline, CDR1 is SGDLS and CDR2 is YYNGEE. Trimming at V came to 4 bases and at J to 3 bases, leaving 5 bases not matched to a gene. CDR3 size: 15 residues. DNA of the CDR3: TGTGCCAGCAGCCTACAGGGGGGCTACACCGGGGAGCTGTTTTTT. Its protein is CASSLQGGYTGELFF.

The V gene is TRBV29-1, the J gene TRBJ2-7; possibly TRBD2 for D (6 bases). The CDR3 has 13 residues. Between the trimmed V and J ends, which lost 4 bases and 0 bases, there was a span of 10 bases. Looked up from germline, CDR1 is SQVTM and CDR2 is ANQGSEA. CDR3 in amino acids: CSVGGLNSYEQYF. As DNA, the CDR3 is TGCAGCGTTGGGGGACTCAACTCCTACGAGCAGTACTTC.

The rearrangement joins TRBV4-2 to TRBJ2-5; D not certain. From germline, CDR1 is LGHNA and CDR2 YNFKEQ. The CDR3 spans 15 residues. Trimming left V 1 base short and J 1 base short, with 10 bases between. CDR3 DNA sequence: TGTGCCAGCAGCCAAGCCAGAGGTGGCCAAGAGACCCAGTACTTC. Protein product: CASSQARGGQETQYF.

The V call is TRBV19, the J call TRBJ2-7; weak D call: TRBD2 (6 bases). This CDR3 region has 14 residues. V lost 5 bases and J lost 6, with 17 bases in between. The germline CDR1 and CDR2 sequences are LNHDA and SQIVND (reference sequence). The CDR3 DNA reads TGTGCCAGTAGTGCGGGGACGTCCTGGGCCGAGCAGTACTTC. Protein sequence: CASSAGTSWAEQYF.

The chain carries TRBV6-5 and TRBJ1-2; D is ambiguous. The germline V gene encodes CDR1 MNHEY and CDR2 SVGAGI. The CDR3 consists of 13 residues. V was shortened by 8 bases and J by 3 bases, with 13 bases between the two germline ends. This chain's CDR3 is CASRGFQDYGYTF. The CDR3 DNA is TGTGCCAGCCGCGGGTTTCAGGACTATGGCTACACCTTC.

This chain connects TRBV11-2 to TRBJ2-5; 7 positions agree with TRBD2. V dropped 2 bases and J dropped 3; count of bases not matched to a gene: 9. The CDR3 is 16 amino acids. Germline V gives CDR1 SGHAT, CDR2 FQNNGV. Here the CDR3 reads CASSLSASGFKETQYF. The DNA for the CDR3 is TGTGCCAGCAGCTTAAGTGCTAGCGGTTTTAAAGAGACCCAGTACTTC.

The chain joins TRBV28 to TRBJ2-3, with D perhaps matching TRBD2 (6 bases). The V and J ends lost 3 bases and 8 bases respectively, with 24 bases between them. The CDR3 spans 17 residues. CDR1 is MDHEN and CDR2 is SYDVKM in the germline V gene. Written as DNA, the CDR3 is TGTGCCAGCAGTTTCCCGACTCTGTTAGCGGCCCTGGGTACGCAGTATTTT. Translated: CASSFPTLLAALGTQYF.

The V call is TRBV25-1, the J call TRBJ2-7; D remains unclear. The V end lost 4 bases, the J end lost 2 bases, and 21 bases lay between the germline ends. This CDR3 is built from 17 residues. From germline, CDR1 is MGHDK and CDR2 SYGVNS. The CDR3 coding sequence is TGTGCCAGCAGTGCACGAGATCCTAGGTCTCCTACCTACGAGCAGTACTTC. As protein: CASSARDPRSPTYEQYF.

This clone was seen just once. The chain is built from TRBV4-2 and TRBJ1-4; tentative D call: TRBD1 (6 bases). Germline values: CDR1 LGHNA, CDR2 YNFKEQ. The V end was cut by 0 bases, the J end by 4 bases, with 12 bases between. The CDR3 sequence is 16 residues long. CDR3 residues: CASSQDTGQLNEKLFF. The CDR3 nucleotides read TGTGCCAGCAGCCAAGATACAGGACAGCTTAATGAAAAACTGTTTTTT.

The chain links TRBV7-6 to TRBJ1-2, with 9 bases matching TRBD1. This CDR3 has 17 residues. CDR1 SGHVS and CDR2 FNYEAQ come from the germline V gene. V lost 5 bases, J lost 7 bases, and 17 bases stayed unmatched. Here the CDR3 DNA reads TGTGCCAGCAGCCCACCCGGGACAGGGACGCTCTATAGTGGCTACACCTTC. Protein product: CASSPPGTGTLYSGYTF.

The rearrangement uses TRBV28 and TRBJ2-1; D remains ambiguous. The V end lost 4 bases, the J end lost 4 bases, and 5 bases lay between the germline ends. This CDR3 has 12 residues. Per germline, CDR1 MDHEN and CDR2 SYDVKM. The CDR3: CASSYGYNEQFF. Written as DNA, the CDR3 is TGTGCCAGCAGTTACGGTTACAATGAGCAGTTCTTC.

V and J are TRBV6-1 and TRBJ1-2; 8 nucleotides line up with TRBD1. The ends lost 7 bases at V and 3 bases at J; junction bases unmatched: 7. The CDR3 totals 14 residues. Germline CDR1 MNHNS, CDR2 SASEGT. The CDR3 sequence is CASTWTGLDYGYTF. The DNA for the CDR3 is TGTGCCAGCACCTGGACAGGGTTGGACTATGGCTACACCTTC.

The gene calls are TRBV27 and TRBJ1-1; 12 positions match TRBD1. Germline-derived CDR1 and CDR2 are MNHEY and SMNVEV (reference sequence). This CDR3 is built from 13 residues. With V trimmed by 6 bases and J by 11 bases, 7 bases remained unmatched. The CDR3 sequence: CASRSGQGARAFF. DNA of the CDR3: TGTGCCAGCAGGTCGGGACAGGGGGCTCGGGCTTTCTTT.

The chain joins TRBV7-2 to TRBJ1-2, with D unresolved. The V end lost 4 bases, the J end lost 2 bases, and 11 bases lay between the germline ends. The germline V gene encodes CDR1 SGHTA and CDR2 FQGNSA. The CDR3 runs to 14 residues. The CDR3 DNA sequence: TGTGCCAGCAGCTCCCAGGTTATCAACTATGGCTACACCTTC. Protein: CASSSQVINYGYTF. Variable domain in full (rest from reference TRBV7-2 and TRBJ1-2): GAGVSQSPSNKVTEKGKDVELRCDPISGHTALYWYRQSLGQGLEFLIYFQGNSAPDKSGLPSDRFSAERTGGSVSTLTIQRTQQEDSAVYLCASSSQVINYGYTFGSGTRLTVV.

V usage is TRBV7-9 and J usage is TRBJ1-1, with 7 bases lining up with TRBD1. V was clipped by 4 bases and J by 1 base; unmatched bases: 6. The CDR3 covers 15 residues. The germline V gene encodes CDR1 SEHNR and CDR2 FQNEAQ (reference sequence). The CDR3 DNA sequence: TGTGCCAGCAGCTCCCCTGGGACAGCGAACACTGAAGCTTTCTTT. This translates into CASSSPGTANTEAFF.

This chain links TRBV29-1 with TRBJ2-5; D possibly corresponds to TRBD1 (5 bases). Trimming pared 5 bases from V and 4 bases from J, leaving 11 bases between. The germline gives CDR1 SQVTM, CDR2 ANQGSEA. The CDR3 extends over 12 amino acids. The CDR3 sequence is CSVIRGGETQYF. The CDR3 DNA follows: TGCAGCGTTATAAGGGGTGGAGAGACCCAGTACTTC.

The rearrangement links TRBV19 to TRBJ2-2, with 8 positions matching TRBD1. Trimming removed 3 bases from V and 7 bases from J; junction bases left unmatched: 4. This CDR3 region has 14 residues. Germline V CDR1 and CDR2: LNHDA, SQIVND (reference sequence). CDR3 sequence: CASSMTGDSGELFF. The CDR3, as DNA: TGTGCCAGTAGTATGACAGGGGACAGCGGGGAGCTGTTTTTT.